This TCR beta chain is drawn from a study of blood T cells in healthy people across ages. The V gene end was trimmed by 0 bases and the J gene end by 2 bases; junction bases not matched to a gene: 4. The CDR3 covers 16 residues. Germline V CDR1 and CDR2: MGHDK, SYGVNS. This clonotype was observed many times. The second PCR ran roughly 6 to 12 cycles with a sample-barcoded 5' primer and J-beta primers. TCRdb used MiXCR to reprocess the 5' RACE reads, holding one entry per CDR3 protein. The sample has approximately 1,000,000 distinct CDR3 sequences; about two fifths are singletons. The chain carries TRBV25-1 and TRBJ1-2, with 9 bases lining up with TRBD1. The TCR comes from a man aged 18-30 years in good health. Sequencing was done on a sample of blood. CDR3 nucleotide sequence: TGTGCCAGCAGTGAATATGGGACAGGGAACAACTATGGCTACACCTTC. Its translation: CASSEYGTGNNYGYTF.